This T cell receptor (beta chain) was captured in a study of identical twins. There are 16 residues in the CDR3. CDR1 is SEHNR and CDR2 is FQNEAQ in the germline V gene (reference sequence). Trimming took 3 bases from V and 10 from J, leaving 22 bases between them. TCRdb reprocessed the 5' RACE reads via MiXCR and lists one record per CDR3 protein. The sample has more than 600,000 distinct CDR3 sequences, about 20% seen once. The data were also submitted as part of a second study, on T cells expressing NK-cell markers.

Input material: PBMCs. This chain connects TRBV7-9 to TRBJ2-1; D is perhaps TRBD2 (5 bases). The sequence came from a woman aged 18-30 years in good health. The CDR3 region is CASSFSEENYDREQFF. The CDR3 DNA is TGTGCCAGCAGCTTCTCGGAGGAAAATTACGACCGGGAGCAGTTCTTC. The full variable domain, completed using reference TRBV7-9 and TRBJ2-1, is DTGVSQNPRHKITKRGQNVTFRCDPISEHNRLYWYRQTLGQGPEFLTYFQNEAQLEKSRLLSDRFSAERPKGSFSTLEIQRTEQGDSAMYLCASSFSEENYDREQFFGPGTRLTVL.